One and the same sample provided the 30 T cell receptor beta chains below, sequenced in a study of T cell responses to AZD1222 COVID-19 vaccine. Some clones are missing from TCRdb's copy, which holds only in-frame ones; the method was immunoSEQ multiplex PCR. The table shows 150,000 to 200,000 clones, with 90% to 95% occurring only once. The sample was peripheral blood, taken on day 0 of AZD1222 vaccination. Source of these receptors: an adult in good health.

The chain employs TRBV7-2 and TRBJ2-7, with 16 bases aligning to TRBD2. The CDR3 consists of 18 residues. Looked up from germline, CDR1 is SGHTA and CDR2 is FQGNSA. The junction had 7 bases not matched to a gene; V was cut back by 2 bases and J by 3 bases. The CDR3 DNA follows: TGTGCCAGCAGCTTATTTGTGGGACTAGCGGGGGGGAGCTACGAGCAGTACTTC. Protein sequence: CASSLFVGLAGGSYEQYF.

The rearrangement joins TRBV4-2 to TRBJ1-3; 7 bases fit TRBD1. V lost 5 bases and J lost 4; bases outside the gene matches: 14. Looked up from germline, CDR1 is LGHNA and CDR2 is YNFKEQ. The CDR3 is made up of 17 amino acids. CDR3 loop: CASSTPGQGGEGNTIYF. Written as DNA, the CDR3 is TGTGCCAGCAGCACACCCGGGCAGGGGGGCGAGGGAAACACCATATATTTT.

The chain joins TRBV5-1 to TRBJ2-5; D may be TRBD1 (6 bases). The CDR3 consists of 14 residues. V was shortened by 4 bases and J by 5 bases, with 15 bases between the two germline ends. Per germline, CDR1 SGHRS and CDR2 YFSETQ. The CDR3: CASSPPGTTETQYF. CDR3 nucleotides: TGCGCCAGCAGCCCTCCGGGGACAACGGAGACCCAGTACTTC.

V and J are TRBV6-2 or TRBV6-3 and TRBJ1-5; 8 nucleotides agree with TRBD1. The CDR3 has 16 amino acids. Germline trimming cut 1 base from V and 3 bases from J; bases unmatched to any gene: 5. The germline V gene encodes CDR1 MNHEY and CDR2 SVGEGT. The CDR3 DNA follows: TGTGCCAGCAGTTACTGGGGCAGGGGGCCCAATCAGCCCCAGCATTTT. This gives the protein CASSYWGRGPNQPQHF.

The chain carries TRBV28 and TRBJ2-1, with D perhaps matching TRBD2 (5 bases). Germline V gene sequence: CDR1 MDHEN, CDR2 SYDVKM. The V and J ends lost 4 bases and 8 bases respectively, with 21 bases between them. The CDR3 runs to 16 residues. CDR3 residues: CASSSAAAGLSHEQFF. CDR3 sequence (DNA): TGTGCCAGCAGTTCAGCGGCGGCCGGGCTGAGTCATGAGCAGTTCTTC.

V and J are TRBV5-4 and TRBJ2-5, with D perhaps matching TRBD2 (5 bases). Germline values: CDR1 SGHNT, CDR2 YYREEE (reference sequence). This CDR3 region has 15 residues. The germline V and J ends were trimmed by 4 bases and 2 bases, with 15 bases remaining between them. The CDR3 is CASSPGPGTQETQYF. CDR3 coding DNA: TGTGCCAGCAGCCCTGGACCGGGAACTCAAGAGACCCAGTACTTC.

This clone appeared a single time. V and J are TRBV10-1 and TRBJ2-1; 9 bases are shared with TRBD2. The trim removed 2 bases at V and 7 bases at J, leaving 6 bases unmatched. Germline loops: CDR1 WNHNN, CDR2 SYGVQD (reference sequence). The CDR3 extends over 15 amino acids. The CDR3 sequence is CASSEVAGDWNEQFF. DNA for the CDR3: TGCGCCAGCAGTGAGGTAGCGGGAGATTGGAATGAGCAGTTCTTC.

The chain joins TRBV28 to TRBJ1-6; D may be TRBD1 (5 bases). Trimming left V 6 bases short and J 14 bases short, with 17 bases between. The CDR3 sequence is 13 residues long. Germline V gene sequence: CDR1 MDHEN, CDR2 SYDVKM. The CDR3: CASRSAGQSALHF. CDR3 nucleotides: TGTGCCAGCAGGTCCGCGGGGCAATCAGCCCTCCACTTT.

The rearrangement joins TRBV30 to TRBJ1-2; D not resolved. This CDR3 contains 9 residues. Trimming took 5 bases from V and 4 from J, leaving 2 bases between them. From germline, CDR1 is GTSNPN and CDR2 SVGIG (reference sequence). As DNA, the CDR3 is TGTGCCTGGGGCTATGGCTACACCTTC. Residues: CAWGYGYTF.

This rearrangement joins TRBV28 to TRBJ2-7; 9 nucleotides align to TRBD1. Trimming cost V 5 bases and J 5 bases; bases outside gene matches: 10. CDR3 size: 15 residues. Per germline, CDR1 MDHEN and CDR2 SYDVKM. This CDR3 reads CASSPLGQGLNEQYF. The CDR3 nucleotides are TGTGCCAGCAGTCCCTTAGGACAGGGGCTCAACGAGCAGTACTTC.

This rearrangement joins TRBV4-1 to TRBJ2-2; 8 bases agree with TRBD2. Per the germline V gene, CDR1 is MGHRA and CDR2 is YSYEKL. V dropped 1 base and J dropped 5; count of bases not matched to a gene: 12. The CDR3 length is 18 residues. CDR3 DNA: TGCGCCAGCAGCCAAGTTCCCATGGCGGGAGGATGGACCGGGGAGCTGTTTTTT. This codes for CASSQVPMAGGWTGELFF.

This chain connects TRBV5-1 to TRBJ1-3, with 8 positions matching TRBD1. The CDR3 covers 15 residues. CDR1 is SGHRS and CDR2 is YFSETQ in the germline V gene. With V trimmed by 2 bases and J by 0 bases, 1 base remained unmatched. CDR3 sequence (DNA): TGCGCCAGCAGCTTCGACAGGGGCTCTGGAAACACCATATATTTT. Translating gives CASSFDRGSGNTIYF.

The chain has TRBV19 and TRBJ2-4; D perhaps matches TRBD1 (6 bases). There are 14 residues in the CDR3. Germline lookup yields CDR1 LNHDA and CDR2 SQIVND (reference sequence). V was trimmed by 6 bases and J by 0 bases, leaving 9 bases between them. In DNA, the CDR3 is TGTGCCAGTAGCCCGACAGGAGCCAAAAACATTCAGTACTTC. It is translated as CASSPTGAKNIQYF.

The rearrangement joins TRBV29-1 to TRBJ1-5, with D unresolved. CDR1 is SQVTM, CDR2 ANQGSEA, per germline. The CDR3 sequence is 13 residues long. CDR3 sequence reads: CTPWRSRNQPQHF. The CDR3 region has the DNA TGCACCCCCTGGCGGAGTAGAAATCAGCCCCAGCATTTT.

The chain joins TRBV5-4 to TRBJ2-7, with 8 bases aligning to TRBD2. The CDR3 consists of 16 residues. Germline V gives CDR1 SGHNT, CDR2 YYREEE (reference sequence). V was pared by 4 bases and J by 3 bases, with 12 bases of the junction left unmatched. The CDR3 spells CASSPTGTRSIYEQYF. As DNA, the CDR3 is TGTGCCAGCAGCCCGACCGGGACTAGGTCCATCTACGAGCAGTACTTC.

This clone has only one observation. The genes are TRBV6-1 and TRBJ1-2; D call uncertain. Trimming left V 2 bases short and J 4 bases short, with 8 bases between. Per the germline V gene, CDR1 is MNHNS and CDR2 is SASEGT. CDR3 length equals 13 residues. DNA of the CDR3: TGTGCCAGCAGTGAATACCGTGGCTATGGCTACACCTTC. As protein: CASSEYRGYGYTF.

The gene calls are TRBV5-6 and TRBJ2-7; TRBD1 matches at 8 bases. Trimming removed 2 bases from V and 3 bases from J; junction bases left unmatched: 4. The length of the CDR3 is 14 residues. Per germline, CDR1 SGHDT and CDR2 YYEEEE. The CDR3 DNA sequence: TGTGCCAGCAGCTTTCCAGGGGGCGTCTACGAGCAGTACTTC. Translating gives CASSFPGGVYEQYF.

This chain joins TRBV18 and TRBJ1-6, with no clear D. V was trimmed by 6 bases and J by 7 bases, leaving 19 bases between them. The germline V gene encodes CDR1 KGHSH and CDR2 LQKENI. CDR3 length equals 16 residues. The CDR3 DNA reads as TGTGCCAGCTCTCCTGATCCCGGGCTAGCCAATTCACCCCTCCACTTT. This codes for CASSPDPGLANSPLHF. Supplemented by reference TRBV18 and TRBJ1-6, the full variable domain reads NAGVMQNPRHLVRRRGQEARLRCSPMKGHSHVYWYRQLPEEGLKFMVYLQKENIIDESGMPKERFSAEFPKEGPSILRIQQVVRGDSAAYFCASSPDPGLANSPLHFGNGTRLTVT.

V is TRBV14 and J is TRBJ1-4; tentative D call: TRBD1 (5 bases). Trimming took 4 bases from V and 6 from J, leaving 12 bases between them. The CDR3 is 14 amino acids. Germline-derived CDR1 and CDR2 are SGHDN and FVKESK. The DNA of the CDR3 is TGTGCCAGCAGCCGGGGGTGGCCGGATGAAAAACTGTTTTTT. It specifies CASSRGWPDEKLFF.

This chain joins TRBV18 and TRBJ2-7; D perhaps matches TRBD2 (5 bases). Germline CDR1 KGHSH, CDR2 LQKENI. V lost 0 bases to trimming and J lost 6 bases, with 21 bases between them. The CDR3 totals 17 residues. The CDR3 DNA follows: TGTGCCAGCTCACCACCTGATAGGGAGCGGATAGACCTCGAGCAGTACTTC. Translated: CASSPPDRERIDLEQYF.

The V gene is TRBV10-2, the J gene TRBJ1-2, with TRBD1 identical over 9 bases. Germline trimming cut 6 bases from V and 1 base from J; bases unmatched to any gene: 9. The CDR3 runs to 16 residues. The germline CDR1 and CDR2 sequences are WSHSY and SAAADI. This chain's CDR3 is CASSADRGSFNYGYTF. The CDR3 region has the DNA TGCGCCAGCAGCGCGGACAGGGGCTCCTTTAACTATGGCTACACCTTC.

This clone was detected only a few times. This CDR3 reads CASSLGQGPFF. CDR3 in DNA: TGTGCCAGCAGTTTAGGGCAGGGCCCTTTCTTT. This chain connects TRBV12-3 or TRBV12-4 to TRBJ1-1, with TRBD1 as a possible D gene (5 bases). V lost 1 base to trimming and J lost 12 bases, with 9 bases between them. The CDR3 is made up of 11 amino acids.

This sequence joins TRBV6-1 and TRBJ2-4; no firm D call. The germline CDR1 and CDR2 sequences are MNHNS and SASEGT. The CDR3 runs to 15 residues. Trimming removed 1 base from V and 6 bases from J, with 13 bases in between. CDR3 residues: CASSEVGLERNIQYF. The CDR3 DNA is TGTGCCAGCAGTGAAGTAGGCTTGGAGAGAAACATTCAGTACTTC.

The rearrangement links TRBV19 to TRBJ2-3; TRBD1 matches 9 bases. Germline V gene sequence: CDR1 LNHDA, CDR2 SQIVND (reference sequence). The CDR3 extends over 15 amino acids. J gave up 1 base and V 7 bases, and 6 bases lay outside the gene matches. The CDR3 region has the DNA TGTGCCAGTATTCGGACAGGGGAACGCACAGATACGCAGTATTTT. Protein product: CASIRTGERTDTQYF.

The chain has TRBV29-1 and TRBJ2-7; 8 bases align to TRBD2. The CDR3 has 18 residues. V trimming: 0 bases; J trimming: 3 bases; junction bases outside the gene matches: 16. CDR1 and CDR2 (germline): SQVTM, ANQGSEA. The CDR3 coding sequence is TGCAGCGTTGAAGATAAACGTCGTGTCGGGGGGGCGGGCTACGAGCAGTACTTC. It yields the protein CSVEDKRRVGGAGYEQYF.

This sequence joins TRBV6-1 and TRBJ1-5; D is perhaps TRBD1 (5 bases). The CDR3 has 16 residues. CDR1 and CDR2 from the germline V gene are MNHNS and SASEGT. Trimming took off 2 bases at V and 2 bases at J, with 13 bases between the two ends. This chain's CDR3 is CASSETLTRGNQPQHF. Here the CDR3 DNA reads TGTGCCAGCAGTGAAACACTTACCAGGGGCAATCAGCCCCAGCATTTT.

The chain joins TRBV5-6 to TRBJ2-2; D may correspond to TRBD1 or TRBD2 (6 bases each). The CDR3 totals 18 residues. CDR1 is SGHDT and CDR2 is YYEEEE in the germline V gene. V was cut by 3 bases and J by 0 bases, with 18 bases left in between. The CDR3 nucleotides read TGTGCCAGCAGCTCATACACCCCAGGGGAGGCGAACACCGGGGAGCTGTTTTTT. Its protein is CASSSYTPGEANTGELFF. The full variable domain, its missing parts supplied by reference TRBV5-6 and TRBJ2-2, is DAGVTQSPTHLIKTRGQQVTLRCSPKSGHDTVSWYQQALGQGPQFIFQYYEEEERQRGNFPDRFSGHQFPNYSSELNVNALLLGDSALYLCASSSYTPGEANTGELFFGEGSRLTVL.

CDR3 DNA: TGTGCCTGGAGCCGACAGTTTCTTTCACCCCTCCACTTT. This codes for CAWSRQFLSPLHF. The V call is TRBV30, the J call TRBJ1-6, with TRBD1 as a possible D gene (5 bases). The CDR3 extends over 13 amino acids. CDR1 and CDR2 (germline): GTSNPN, SVGIG (reference sequence). V gave up 3 bases and J gave up 9 bases, with 12 bases separating them.

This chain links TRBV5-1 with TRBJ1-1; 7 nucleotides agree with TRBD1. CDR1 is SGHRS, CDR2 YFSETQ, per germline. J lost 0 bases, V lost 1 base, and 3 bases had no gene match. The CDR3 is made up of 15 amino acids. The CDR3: CASSLQGGMNTEAFF. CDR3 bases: TGCGCCAGCAGCTTGCAAGGGGGCATGAACACTGAAGCTTTCTTT. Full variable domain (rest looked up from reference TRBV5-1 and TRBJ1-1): KAGVTQTPRYLIKTRGQQVTLSCSPISGHRSVSWYQQTPGQGLQFLFEYFSETQRNKGNFPGRFSGRQFSNSRSEMNVSTLELGDSALYLCASSLQGGMNTEAFFGQGTRLTVV.

CDR3 DNA: TGCGCCAGCAGCCCCATAGCGATCGTCAACGAGCAGTACTTC. The encoded protein is CASSPIAIVNEQYF. The chain is built from TRBV5-1 and TRBJ2-7; TRBD2 is a possible D gene (5 bases). Per germline, CDR1 SGHRS and CDR2 YFSETQ. The CDR3 loop spans 14 amino acids. V lost 4 bases and J lost 5, with 16 bases in between.